This T cell receptor beta chain is drawn from a study of blood T cell repertoires in COVID-19 (dated by TCRdb to the early 2020s). The study in broad terms: The collaborator samples originated in the United States, Italy and Spain and spanned the acute and convalescent phases of COVID-19. The repertoires were released in a freely available public database intended as a resource for research on the immune response to SARS-CoV-2. Where HLA class I and class II types were available, the types were taken from metadata supplied by the sample provider, not from assay-based typing. The prospective study material was composed of cDNA or gDNA derived from T cells, B-cell-depleted T cells, or PBMCs. The dataset comprised deeply sampled blood TCRbeta repertoires from subjects exposed to, actively infected with, or recovered from COVID-19. The samples were drawn from two sources: the first 160 participants of the ongoing ImmuneRACE study, and 1,000 to 1,500 subjects contributed by 6 global collaborators. The sample metadata nearly always contained a de-identified subject ID, COVID-19 status, age in years and sex. Broader findings and caveats from the paper: The quantity of clinical and demographic metadata differed by source and by participant and was supplied without curation.

Cut back by 8 bases and 2 bases, the V and J ends lie 12 bases apart. The germline V gene yields SNHLY for CDR1 and FYNNEI for CDR2. The CDR3 contains 13 residues, cysteine and phenylalanine counted. Of all the DNA, just the CDR3 is kept, 39 bases in frame from base 1. TCRbeta CDR3 regions were amplified from genomic DNA using the immunoSEQ Assay, a bias-controlled multiplex PCR. Concerning the study's data processing: The number of nucleated cells in each sample was estimated by amplification of reference gene primers within the assay. Sequence reads were collapsed and filtered to measure the absolute abundance of every unique TCRbeta CDR3 rearrangement. For each sample, productive Simpson clonality was calculated as the square root of Simpson's diversity index across productive rearrangements. Imported from immuneACCESS, the table was reduced by TCRdb to in-frame sequences with V and J called. These copies leave out some clones; in studies compared against another copy, an unresolved V gene accounts for under half, and the cause of the remainder is not known. Clonal size and the V and J genes are those of that table, whereas D and trimming came from the DNA. The sample has about 200,000 clones on record, 86% of them singletons. The ten largest make up 0.7% to 0.8% of the sample.

As to this clone: Its recognized antigen is unknown. No quality values exist for individual bases; no much larger clone is one base distant.

Whole blood was collected in K2EDTA tubes by collaborating institutions according to the institutions' own protocols. Collaborator samples were shipped for TCRbeta analysis as frozen whole blood, isolated PBMCs, or DNA extracted from either sample type. The V and J segments used are TRBV2 and TRBJ1-1; matching of 6 bases hints at TRBD1 as the D gene. The specimen was peripheral blood. The receptor's source is a woman in her seventies with acute or convalescent COVID-19. The CDR3 protein is CASDSGDNTEAFF. Read as DNA, the sequence is TGTGCCAGCGACTCAGGGGATAACACTGAAGCTTTCTTT.